One TCR beta chain is described in this entry. Its antigen remains unknown. The CDR3 runs to 12 residues. Germline values: CDR1 LNHDA, CDR2 SQIVND (reference sequence). Deletions cut 3 bases from V and 9 bases from J, with 9 bases between. Spike-ins of synthetic TCR analog templates went into each PCR. Repertoires were generated with immunoSEQ multiplex PCR, while TCRdb's copy carries only in-frame clones and drops some. Among about 37,000 clones, 82% were seen once, and the ten largest hold roughly 18%. This record belongs to a study of PD-L1 blockade in urothelial cancer. Across the study: Of about 29 patients, some 24 were males with bladder-origin urothelial cancer. Study-wide points: Durable benefit accompanied greater 3-week expansion of tumor-associated blood clones. Pretreatment TCR clonality in blood, when below the median, was predictive of better survival.

The receptor's source is a man aged 55-75 years with urothelial cancer. The rearrangement joins TRBV19 to TRBJ1-5; no reliable D call. Specimen: PBMCs, collected around atezolizumab (anti-PD-L1) treatment. In DNA form, the CDR3 reads TGTGCCAGTAGTATTAGTTACTGGCCCCAGCATTTT. Translating gives CASSISYWPQHF.